The next 17 T cell receptor beta chains were all read from a single sample in a study of blood T cell repertoires in COVID-19. Assay: immunoSEQ multiplex PCR; the TCRdb copy retains only in-frame clones and omits some. The sample includes some 100,000 clones, 70% to 80% of them seen just once. The source material was peripheral blood. The receptor set was obtained from a man between 65 and 85 years old with active or convalescent COVID-19.

The gene calls are TRBV4-1 and TRBJ2-1; the match to TRBD2 covers 8 bases. Losses at the gene ends were 0 bases for V and 8 bases for J; bases not matched to a gene: 9. Germline V gene lookup returns CDR1 MGHRA and CDR2 YSYEKL. CDR3 length: 16 residues. The CDR3 DNA reads as TGCGCCAGCAGCCAAGATCCCGCGGGAGGTCTAGATGAGCAGTTCTTC. This encodes CASSQDPAGGLDEQFF.

The chain uses TRBV20-1 and TRBJ2-7; TRBD1 matches 8 bases. The CDR3 contains 13 residues. CDR1 and CDR2 from the germline V gene are DFQATT and SNEGSKA (reference sequence). V was pared by 3 bases and J by 6 bases, with 7 bases of the junction left unmatched. This chain's CDR3 is CSASQGAHLEQYF. In nucleotides, the CDR3 is TGCAGTGCTAGTCAGGGGGCCCACCTCGAGCAGTACTTC.

V usage is TRBV14 and J usage is TRBJ1-1; possibly TRBD1 for D (6 bases). V lost 2 bases and J lost 0, with 16 bases in between. Per the germline V gene, CDR1 is SGHDN and CDR2 is FVKESK. There are 17 residues in the CDR3. DNA of the CDR3: TGTGCCAGCAGCCAACTGGGGGCCGGGTGGGTGAACACTGAAGCTTTCTTT. It specifies CASSQLGAGWVNTEAFF.

The chain uses TRBV27 and TRBJ1-2; 10 positions agree with TRBD1. The V gene end was trimmed by 6 bases and the J gene end by 3 bases; junction bases not matched to a gene: 4. Germline V gene lookup returns CDR1 MNHEY and CDR2 SMNVEV (reference sequence). The length of the CDR3 is 14 residues. The CDR3 nucleotides read TGTGCCAGCAGGGGGACAGGGGAAGACTATGGCTACACCTTC. Amino acids: CASRGTGEDYGYTF.

The chain uses TRBV19 and TRBJ2-1; 8 nucleotides agree with TRBD2. Germline V gene data show CDR1 as LNHDA and CDR2 as SQIVND (reference sequence). The V and J ends lost 7 bases and 7 bases, in that order; junction bases with no gene match: 9. The CDR3 runs 14 residues. The CDR3 loop is CASISGASGNEQFF. In DNA, the CDR3 is TGTGCCAGTATCTCAGGGGCTAGCGGGAATGAGCAGTTCTTC.

This chain joins TRBV7-6 and TRBJ2-1, with D uncertain. CDR3 size: 15 residues. The V and J ends lost 3 bases and 8 bases respectively, with 17 bases between them. Germline CDR1 is SGHVS and CDR2 is FNYEAQ. The DNA of the CDR3 is TGTGCCAGCAGCTTTTTGGTATCGAACTTAGATGAGCAGTTCTTC. It yields the protein CASSFLVSNLDEQFF.

The V gene is TRBV15, the J gene TRBJ2-3, with 10 bases matching TRBD2. Looked up from germline, CDR1 is LNHNV and CDR2 is YYDKDF (reference sequence). The length of the CDR3 is 17 residues. V lost 0 bases and J lost 4; bases outside the gene matches: 7. CDR3: CATSRDSGAGGADTQYF. CDR3 nucleotide sequence: TGTGCCACCAGCAGAGATTCGGGAGCGGGGGGGGCAGATACGCAGTATTTT.

The chain recombines TRBV30 with TRBJ2-5, with a possible D match to TRBD2 (6 bases). Trimming stripped 5 bases from V and 9 bases from J, with 13 bases between. From germline, CDR1 is GTSNPN and CDR2 SVGIG (reference sequence). The CDR3 extends over 11 amino acids. CDR3 residues: CAWAVGGPQYF. CDR3 sequence (DNA): TGTGCCTGGGCGGTCGGGGGTCCCCAGTACTTC.

This chain's CDR3 is CASSSGGGTDTQYF. The CDR3 coding sequence is TGTGCCAGCAGTAGCGGGGGGGGCACAGATACGCAGTATTTT. The chain recombines TRBV28 with TRBJ2-3; 10 bases are shared with TRBD2. The CDR3 is made up of 14 amino acids. CDR1 is MDHEN and CDR2 is SYDVKM in the germline V gene. The junction had 0 bases not matched to a gene; V was cut back by 5 bases and J by 1 base.

The V call is TRBV30, the J call TRBJ1-2, with D possibly being TRBD1 (5 bases). Germline CDR1 and CDR2: GTSNPN and SVGIG (reference sequence). V shed 1 base and J shed 5 bases, with 23 bases lying between them. The length of the CDR3 is 17 residues. The CDR3 coding sequence is TGTGCCTGGAGTGCCCTCCTGGCAGGGAACCAAGGTTATGGCTACACCTTC. Its protein is CAWSALLAGNQGYGYTF. The variable domain in full, completed from reference TRBV30 and TRBJ1-2, reads SQTIHQWPATLVQPVGSPLSLECTVEGTSNPNLYWYRQAAGRGLQLLFYSVGIGQISSEVPQNLSASRPQDRQFILSSKKLLLSDSGFYLCAWSALLAGNQGYGYTFGSGTRLTVV.

This chain's CDR3 is CASSLVSSSPGANVLTF. CDR3 DNA: TGCGCCAGCAGCTTGGTTTCTAGTTCCCCTGGGGCCAACGTCCTGACTTTC. This rearrangement joins TRBV5-1 to TRBJ2-6; no definite D call. This CDR3 region has 17 residues. Germline V lookup: CDR1 SGHRS, CDR2 YFSETQ. V was cut by 0 bases and J by 2 bases, with 12 bases left in between.

This CDR3 is CASSQGDSSYEQYF. The CDR3 DNA is TGTGCCAGCAGCCAAGGGGACAGTAGCTACGAGCAGTACTTC. V usage is TRBV4-2 and J usage is TRBJ2-7, with 7 bases lining up with TRBD1. V lost 1 base, J lost 3 bases, and 3 bases stayed unmatched. Germline V gene data show CDR1 as LGHNA and CDR2 as YNFKEQ. The CDR3 has 14 amino acids.

CDR3 sequence: CASSPLALYTDTQYF. CDR3 nucleotides: TGTGCCAGCAGCCCACTAGCGCTTTATACAGATACGCAGTATTTT. The rearrangement joins TRBV9 to TRBJ2-3; 7 bases map to TRBD2. V dropped 4 bases and J dropped 3; count of bases not matched to a gene: 8. This CDR3 spans 15 amino acids. CDR1 is SGDLS and CDR2 is YYNGEE in the germline V gene. The full variable domain, its missing parts supplied by reference TRBV9 and TRBJ2-3, is DSGVTQTPKHLITATGQRVTLRCSPRSGDLSVYWYQQSLDQGLQFLIQYYNGEERAKGNILERFSAQQFPDLHSELNLSSLELGDSALYFCASSPLALYTDTQYFGPGTRLTVL.

This clone came up once. The chain carries TRBV5-8 and TRBJ2-1; 10 bases line up with TRBD2. The CDR3 sequence is 17 residues long. V shed 4 bases and J 0 bases; nucleotides not matched to a gene: 7. The V gene's germline CDR1 is SGHTS and CDR2 YDEGEE. CDR3 in amino acids: CASSDEGLAASYNEQFF. The CDR3 DNA follows: TGTGCCAGCAGCGACGAAGGACTAGCGGCCTCCTACAATGAGCAGTTCTTC.

This rearrangement joins TRBV18 to TRBJ2-7; the D is unclear. Germline CDR1 is KGHSH and CDR2 is LQKENI. Trimming cost V 3 bases and J 0 bases, with 3 bases left between them. This CDR3 is 12 amino acids long. The CDR3 region is CASSPSSYEQYF. The CDR3 coding sequence is TGTGCCAGCTCACCCTCCTCCTACGAGCAGTACTTC.

This clone was seen only a few times. V gene TRBV13 combines with J gene TRBJ1-1, with D unresolved. V was cut by 4 bases and J by 4 bases, with 16 bases left in between. CDR3 length equals 15 residues. The germline gives CDR1 PRHDT, CDR2 FYEKMQ (reference sequence). The CDR3 DNA is TGTGCCAGCAGCTCTAATCCTAGTGGAGGCACTGAAGCTTTCTTT. Amino acids: CASSSNPSGGTEAFF. Full variable domain (rest looked up from reference TRBV13 and TRBJ1-1): AAGVIQSPRHLIKEKRETATLKCYPIPRHDTVYWYQQGPGQDPQFLISFYEKMQSDKGSIPDRFSAQQFSDYHSELNMSSLELGDSALYFCASSSNPSGGTEAFFGQGTRLTVV.

V and J are TRBV6-2 or TRBV6-3 and TRBJ2-7; the D is unclear. This CDR3 comprises 11 residues. Germline V lookup: CDR1 MNHEY, CDR2 SVGEGT. The ends were cut back, 4 bases at V and 3 bases at J, with 4 bases in the middle. The CDR3 is CASSFHYEQYF. DNA of the CDR3: TGTGCCAGCAGTTTCCACTACGAGCAGTACTTC.